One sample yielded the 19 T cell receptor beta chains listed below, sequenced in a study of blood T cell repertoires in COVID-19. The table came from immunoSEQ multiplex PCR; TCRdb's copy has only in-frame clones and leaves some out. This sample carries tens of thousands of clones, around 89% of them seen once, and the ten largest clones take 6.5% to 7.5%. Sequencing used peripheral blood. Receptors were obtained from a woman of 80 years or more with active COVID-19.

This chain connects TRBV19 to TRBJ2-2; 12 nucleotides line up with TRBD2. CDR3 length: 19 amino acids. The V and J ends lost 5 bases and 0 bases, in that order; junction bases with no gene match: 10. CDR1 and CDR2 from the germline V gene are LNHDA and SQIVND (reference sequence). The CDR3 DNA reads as TGTGCCAGTAGTGTCTCTAGCGGGAGGGCCCGGGCGAACACCGGGGAGCTGTTTTTT. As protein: CASSVSSGRARANTGELFF.

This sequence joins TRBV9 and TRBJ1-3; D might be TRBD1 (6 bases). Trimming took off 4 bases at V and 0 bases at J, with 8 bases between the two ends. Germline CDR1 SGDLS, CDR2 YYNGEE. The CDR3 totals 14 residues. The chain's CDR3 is CASSYRASGNTIYF. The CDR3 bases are TGTGCCAGCAGCTACAGGGCCTCTGGAAACACCATATATTTT.

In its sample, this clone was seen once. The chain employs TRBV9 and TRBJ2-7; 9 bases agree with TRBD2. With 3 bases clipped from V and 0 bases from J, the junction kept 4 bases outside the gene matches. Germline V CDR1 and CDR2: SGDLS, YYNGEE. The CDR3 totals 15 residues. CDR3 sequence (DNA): TGTGCCAGCAGCGCGTCGGGACTAGCCTCCTACGAGCAGTACTTC. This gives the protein CASSASGLASYEQYF. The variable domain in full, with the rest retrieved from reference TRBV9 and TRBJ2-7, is DSGVTQTPKHLITATGQRVTLRCSPRSGDLSVYWYQQSLDQGLQFLIQYYNGEERAKGNILERFSAQQFPDLHSELNLSSLELGDSALYFCASSASGLASYEQYFGPGTRLTVT.

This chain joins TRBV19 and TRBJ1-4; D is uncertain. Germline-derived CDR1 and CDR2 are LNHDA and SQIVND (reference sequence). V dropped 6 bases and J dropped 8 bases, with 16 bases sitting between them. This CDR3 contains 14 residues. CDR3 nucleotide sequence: TGTGCCAGTAGGCCTCGGGGATCTCTGGAAAAACTGTTTTTT. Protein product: CASRPRGSLEKLFF. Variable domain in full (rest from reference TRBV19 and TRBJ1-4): DGGITQSPKYLFRKEGQNVTLSCEQNLNHDAMYWYRQDPGQGLRLIYYSQIVNDFQKGDIAEGYSVSREKKESFPLTVTSAQKNPTAFYLCASRPRGSLEKLFFGSGTQLSVL.

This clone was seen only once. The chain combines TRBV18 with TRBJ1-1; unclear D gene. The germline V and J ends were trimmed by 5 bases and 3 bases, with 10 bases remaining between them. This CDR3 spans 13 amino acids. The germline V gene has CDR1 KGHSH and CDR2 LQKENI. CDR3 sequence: CASSSSEDTEAFF. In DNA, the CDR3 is TGTGCCAGCTCATCATCGGAGGACACTGAAGCTTTCTTT.

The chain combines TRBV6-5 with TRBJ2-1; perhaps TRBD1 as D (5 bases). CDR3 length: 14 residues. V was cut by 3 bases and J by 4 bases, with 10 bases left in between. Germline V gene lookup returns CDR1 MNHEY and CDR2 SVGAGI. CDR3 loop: CASSYGRVYNEQFF. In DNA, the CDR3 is TGTGCCAGCAGTTATGGCAGGGTATACAATGAGCAGTTCTTC.

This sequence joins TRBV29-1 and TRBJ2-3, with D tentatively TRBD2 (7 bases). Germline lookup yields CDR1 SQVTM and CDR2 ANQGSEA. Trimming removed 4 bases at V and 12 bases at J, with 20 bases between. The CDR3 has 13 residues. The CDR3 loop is CSVGGAGDEGQYF. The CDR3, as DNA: TGCAGCGTTGGGGGGGCGGGAGATGAGGGTCAGTATTTT.

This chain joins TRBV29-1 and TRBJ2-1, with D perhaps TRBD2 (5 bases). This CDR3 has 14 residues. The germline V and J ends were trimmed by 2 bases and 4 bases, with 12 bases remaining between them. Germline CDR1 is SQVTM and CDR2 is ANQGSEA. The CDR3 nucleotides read TGCAGCGTTGAAAGCGGTCAGATATACAATGAGCAGTTCTTC. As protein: CSVESGQIYNEQFF.

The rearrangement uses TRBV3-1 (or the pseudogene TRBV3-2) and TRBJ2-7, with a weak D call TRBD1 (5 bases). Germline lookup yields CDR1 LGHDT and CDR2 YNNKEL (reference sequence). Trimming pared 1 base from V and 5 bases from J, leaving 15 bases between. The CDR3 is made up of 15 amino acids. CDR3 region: CASSQGPDIIDEQYF. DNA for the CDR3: TGTGCCAGCAGCCAAGGGCCGGACATAATCGACGAGCAGTACTTC.

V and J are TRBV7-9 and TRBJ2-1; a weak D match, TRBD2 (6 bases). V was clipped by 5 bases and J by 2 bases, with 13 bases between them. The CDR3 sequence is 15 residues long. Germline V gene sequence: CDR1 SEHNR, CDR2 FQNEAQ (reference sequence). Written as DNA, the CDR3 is TGTGCCAGCAGCCCCCGGACTACCGCCTACAATGAGCAGTTCTTC. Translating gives CASSPRTTAYNEQFF.

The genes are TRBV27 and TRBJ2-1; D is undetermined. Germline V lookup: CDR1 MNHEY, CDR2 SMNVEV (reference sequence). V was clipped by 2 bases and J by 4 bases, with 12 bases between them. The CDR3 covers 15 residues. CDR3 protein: CASSLTSPGYNEQFF. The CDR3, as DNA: TGTGCCAGCAGTTTAACCTCGCCAGGATACAATGAGCAGTTCTTC.

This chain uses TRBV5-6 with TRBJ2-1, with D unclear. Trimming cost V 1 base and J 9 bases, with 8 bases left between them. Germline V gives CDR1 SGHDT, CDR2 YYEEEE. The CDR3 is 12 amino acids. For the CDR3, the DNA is TGTGCCAGCAGCTTGTCGTTAGCTGAGCAGTTCTTC. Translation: CASSLSLAEQFF.

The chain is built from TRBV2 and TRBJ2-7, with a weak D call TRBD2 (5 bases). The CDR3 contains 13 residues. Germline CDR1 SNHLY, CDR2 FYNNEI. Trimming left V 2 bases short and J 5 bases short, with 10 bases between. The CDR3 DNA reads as TGTGCCAGCAGTGAACTGAGGGCCCACGAGCAGTACTTC. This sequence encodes CASSELRAHEQYF.

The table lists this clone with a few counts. CDR3 amino acids: CSASLQGGTNEKLFF. The CDR3 nucleotides are TGCAGTGCTAGTTTGCAGGGTGGCACTAATGAAAAACTGTTTTTT. V and J are TRBV20-1 and TRBJ1-4; possibly TRBD1 for D (5 bases). Germline V lookup: CDR1 DFQATT, CDR2 SNEGSKA (reference sequence). The CDR3 runs 15 residues. Trimming shortened V by 3 bases and J by 2 bases, and 13 bases separated the two germline ends.

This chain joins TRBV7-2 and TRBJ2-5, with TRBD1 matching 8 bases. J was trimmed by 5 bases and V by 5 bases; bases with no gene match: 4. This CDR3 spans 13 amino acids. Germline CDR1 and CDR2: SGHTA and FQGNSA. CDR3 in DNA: TGTGCCAGCAGCCAACAGGGGGGTGAGACCCAGTACTTC. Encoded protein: CASSQQGGETQYF.

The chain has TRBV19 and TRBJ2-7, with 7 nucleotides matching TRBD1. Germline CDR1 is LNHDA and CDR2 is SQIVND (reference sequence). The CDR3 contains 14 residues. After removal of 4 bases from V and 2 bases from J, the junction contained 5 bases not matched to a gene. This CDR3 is CASSTQDRAYEQYF. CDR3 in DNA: TGTGCCAGTAGTACCCAAGACAGGGCCTACGAGCAGTACTTC.

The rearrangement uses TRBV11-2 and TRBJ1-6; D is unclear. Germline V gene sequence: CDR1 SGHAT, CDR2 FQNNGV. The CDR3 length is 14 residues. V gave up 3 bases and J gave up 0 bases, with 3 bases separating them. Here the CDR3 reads CASSLSSYNSPLHF. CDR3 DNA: TGTGCCAGCAGCTTGAGCTCCTATAATTCACCCCTCCACTTT.

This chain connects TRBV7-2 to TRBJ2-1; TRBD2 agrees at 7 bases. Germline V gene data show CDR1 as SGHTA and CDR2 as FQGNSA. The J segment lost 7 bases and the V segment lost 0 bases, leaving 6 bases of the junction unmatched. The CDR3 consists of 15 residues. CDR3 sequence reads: CASSLAGGPRNEQFF. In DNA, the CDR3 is TGTGCCAGCAGCTTAGCGGGAGGGCCGAGGAATGAGCAGTTCTTC.

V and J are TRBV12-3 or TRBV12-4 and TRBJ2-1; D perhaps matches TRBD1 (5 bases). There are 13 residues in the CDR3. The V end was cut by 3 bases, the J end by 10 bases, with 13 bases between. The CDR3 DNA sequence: TGTGCCAGCAGTTTCAACCAGGGCGGAGAGCAGTTCTTC. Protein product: CASSFNQGGEQFF.